The present entry profiles one T cell receptor beta chain with its context. Antigen: not known. Pooling of second doses given at about 4 or about 12 weeks was done. This sample was taken from a study of T cell responses to AZD1222 COVID-19 vaccine. Overall study results and limits: The study reported that nearly half of spike-specific TCRs target unmutated variant regions.

The data were produced by immunoSEQ multiplex PCR, yet TCRdb's version contains in-frame clones alone and is incomplete. Among 190,000 or so clones, 90% to 95% were seen once, and the ten largest hold around 3.7%. With 5 bases removed from V and 8 bases from J, the gap between germline ends came to 12 bases. The CDR3 has 13 residues. Germline V gene lookup returns CDR1 SGHTA and CDR2 FQGTGA. V gene TRBV7-3 combines with J gene TRBJ2-2, with D possibly being TRBD1 (5 bases). The source was peripheral blood, collected 28 days after the second AZD1222 dose. The receptor was derived from an adult who received the AZD1222 COVID-19 vaccine. Written as DNA, the CDR3 is TGTGCCAGCAGCCAAGGGGCTTGGGGGGAGCTGTTTTTT. Amino acid sequence: CASSQGAWGELFF.